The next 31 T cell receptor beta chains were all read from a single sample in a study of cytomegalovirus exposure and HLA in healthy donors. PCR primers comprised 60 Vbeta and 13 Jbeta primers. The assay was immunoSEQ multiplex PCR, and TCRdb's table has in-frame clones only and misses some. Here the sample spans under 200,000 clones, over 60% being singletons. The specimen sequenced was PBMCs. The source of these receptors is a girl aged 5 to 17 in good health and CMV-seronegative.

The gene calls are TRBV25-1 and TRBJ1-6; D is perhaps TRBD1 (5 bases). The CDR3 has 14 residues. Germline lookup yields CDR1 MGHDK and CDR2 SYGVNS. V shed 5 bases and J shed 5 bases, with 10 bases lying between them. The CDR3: CASSTTANNSPLHF. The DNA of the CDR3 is TGTGCCAGCAGTACGACAGCTAATAATTCACCCCTCCACTTT.

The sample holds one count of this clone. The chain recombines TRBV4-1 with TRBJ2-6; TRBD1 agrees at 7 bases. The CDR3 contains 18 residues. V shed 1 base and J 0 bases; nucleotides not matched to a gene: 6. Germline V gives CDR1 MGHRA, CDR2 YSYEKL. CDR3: CASSQVGEGASGANVLTF. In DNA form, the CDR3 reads TGCGCCAGCAGCCAAGTGGGAGAGGGGGCCTCTGGGGCCAACGTCCTGACTTTC.

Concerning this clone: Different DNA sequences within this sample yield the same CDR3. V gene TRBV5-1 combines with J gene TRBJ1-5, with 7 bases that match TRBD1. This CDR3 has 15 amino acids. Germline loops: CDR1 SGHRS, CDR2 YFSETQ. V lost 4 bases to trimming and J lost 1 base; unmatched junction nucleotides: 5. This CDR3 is CASSLGTASNQPQHF. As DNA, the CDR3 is TGCGCCAGCAGCCTCGGGACAGCCAGCAATCAGCCCCAGCATTTT.

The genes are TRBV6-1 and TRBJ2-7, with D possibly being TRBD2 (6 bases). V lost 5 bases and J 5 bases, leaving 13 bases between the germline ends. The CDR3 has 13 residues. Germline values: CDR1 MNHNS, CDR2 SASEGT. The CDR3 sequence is CASSFLGEDEQYF. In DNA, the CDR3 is TGTGCCAGCAGTTTCCTCGGGGAGGACGAGCAGTACTTC.

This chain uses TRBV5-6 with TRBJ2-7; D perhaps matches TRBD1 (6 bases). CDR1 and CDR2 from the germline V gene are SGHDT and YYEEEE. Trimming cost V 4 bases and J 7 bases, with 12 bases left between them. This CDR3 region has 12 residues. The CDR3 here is CASSIQGWEQYF. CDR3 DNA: TGTGCCAGCAGCATACAGGGATGGGAGCAGTACTTC.

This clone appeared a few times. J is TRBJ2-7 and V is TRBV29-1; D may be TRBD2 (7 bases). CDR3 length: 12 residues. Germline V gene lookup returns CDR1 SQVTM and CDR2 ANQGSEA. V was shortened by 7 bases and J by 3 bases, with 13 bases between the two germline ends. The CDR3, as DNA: TGCAGCGCTGATAGGGGGGGCTACGAGCAGTACTTC. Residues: CSADRGGYEQYF.

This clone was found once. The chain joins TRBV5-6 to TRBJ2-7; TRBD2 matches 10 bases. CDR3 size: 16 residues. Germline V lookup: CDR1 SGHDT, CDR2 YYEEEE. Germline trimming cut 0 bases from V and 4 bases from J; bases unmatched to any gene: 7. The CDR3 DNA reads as TGTGCCAGCAGCTTGGGGCTAGCGGGGGCCCTTTACGAGCAGTACTTC. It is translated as CASSLGLAGALYEQYF.

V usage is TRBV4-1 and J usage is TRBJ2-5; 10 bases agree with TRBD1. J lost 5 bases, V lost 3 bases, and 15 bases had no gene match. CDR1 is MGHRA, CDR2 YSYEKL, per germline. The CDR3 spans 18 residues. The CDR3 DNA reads TGCGCCAGCAGCCAGAGGATGGTGACAGGGGGCGTCGAGGAGACCCAGTACTTC. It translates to CASSQRMVTGGVEETQYF.

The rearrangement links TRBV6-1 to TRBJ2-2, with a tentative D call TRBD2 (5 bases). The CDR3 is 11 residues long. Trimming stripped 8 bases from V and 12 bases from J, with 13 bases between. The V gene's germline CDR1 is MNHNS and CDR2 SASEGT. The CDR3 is CASFTPGKLFF. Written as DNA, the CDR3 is TGTGCCAGCTTTACTCCGGGAAAGCTGTTTTTT.

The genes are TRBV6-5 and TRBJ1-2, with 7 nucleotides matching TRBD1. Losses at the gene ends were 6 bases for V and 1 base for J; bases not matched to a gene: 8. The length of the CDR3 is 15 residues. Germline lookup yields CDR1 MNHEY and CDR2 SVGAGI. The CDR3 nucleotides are TGTGCCAGCAGCCGGGACAGCCAGTTTAACTATGGCTACACCTTC. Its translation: CASSRDSQFNYGYTF.

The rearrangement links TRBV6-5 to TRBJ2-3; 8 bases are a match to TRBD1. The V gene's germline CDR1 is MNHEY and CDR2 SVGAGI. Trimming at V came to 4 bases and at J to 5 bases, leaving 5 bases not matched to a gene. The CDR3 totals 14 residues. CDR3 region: CASSLGQGGDTQYF. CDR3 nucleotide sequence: TGTGCCAGCAGTTTAGGACAGGGTGGAGATACGCAGTATTTT.

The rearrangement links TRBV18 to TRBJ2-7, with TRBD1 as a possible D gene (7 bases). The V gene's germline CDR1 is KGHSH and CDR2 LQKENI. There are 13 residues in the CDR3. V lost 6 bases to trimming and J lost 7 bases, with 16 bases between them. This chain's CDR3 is CASSLEGAGEQYF. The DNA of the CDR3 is TGTGCCAGCTCGCTGGAGGGGGCGGGGGAGCAGTACTTC.

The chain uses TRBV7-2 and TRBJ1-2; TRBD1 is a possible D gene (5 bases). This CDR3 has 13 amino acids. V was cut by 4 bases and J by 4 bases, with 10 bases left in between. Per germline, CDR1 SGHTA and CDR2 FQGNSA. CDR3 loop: CASSSGGSYGYTF. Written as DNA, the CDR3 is TGTGCCAGCAGCTCCGGGGGTAGCTATGGCTACACCTTC.

The CDR3 coding sequence is TGTGCTAGTGGTTTGGTAGAGAATAGCAATCAGCCCCAGCATTTT. Its protein product is CASGLVENSNQPQHF. The chain uses TRBV12-5 and TRBJ1-5; D gene ambiguous. The ends were cut back, 0 bases at V and 0 bases at J, with 6 bases in the middle. Per the germline V gene, CDR1 is LGHNT and CDR2 is FRNRAP. The CDR3 length is 15 residues.

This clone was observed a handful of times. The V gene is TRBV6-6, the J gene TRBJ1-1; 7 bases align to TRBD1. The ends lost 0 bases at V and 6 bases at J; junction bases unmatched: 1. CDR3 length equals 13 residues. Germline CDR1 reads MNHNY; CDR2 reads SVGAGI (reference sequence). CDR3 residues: CASSYSGTAEAFF. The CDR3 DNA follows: TGTGCCAGCAGTTACTCCGGGACAGCTGAAGCTTTCTTT.

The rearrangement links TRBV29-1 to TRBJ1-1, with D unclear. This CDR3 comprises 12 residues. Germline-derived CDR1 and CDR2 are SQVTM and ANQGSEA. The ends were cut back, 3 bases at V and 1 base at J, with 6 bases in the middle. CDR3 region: CSVEAGNTEAFF. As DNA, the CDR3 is TGCAGCGTTGAGGCGGGGAACACTGAAGCTTTCTTT.

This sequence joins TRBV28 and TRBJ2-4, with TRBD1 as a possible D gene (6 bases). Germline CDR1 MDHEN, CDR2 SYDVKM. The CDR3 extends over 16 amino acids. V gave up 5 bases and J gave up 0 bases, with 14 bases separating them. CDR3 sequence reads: CASSPQTGVAKNIQYF. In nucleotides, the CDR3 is TGTGCCAGCAGTCCCCAGACAGGAGTAGCCAAAAACATTCAGTACTTC.

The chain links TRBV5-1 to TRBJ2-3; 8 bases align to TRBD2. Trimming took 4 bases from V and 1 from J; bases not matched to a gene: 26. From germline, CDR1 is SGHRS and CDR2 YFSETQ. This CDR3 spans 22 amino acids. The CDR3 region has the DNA TGCGCCAGCAGCGTAACCTTCATTCTTGGACTAGCACCCGGTAGTGGCACAGATACGCAGTATTTT. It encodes CASSVTFILGLAPGSGTDTQYF.

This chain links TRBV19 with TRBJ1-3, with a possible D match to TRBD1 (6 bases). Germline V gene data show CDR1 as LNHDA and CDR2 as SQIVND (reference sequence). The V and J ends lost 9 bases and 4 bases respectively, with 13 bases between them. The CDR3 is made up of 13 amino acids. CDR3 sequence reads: CASRTEWGNTIYF. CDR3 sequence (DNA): TGTGCCAGCAGGACAGAATGGGGAAACACCATATATTTT.

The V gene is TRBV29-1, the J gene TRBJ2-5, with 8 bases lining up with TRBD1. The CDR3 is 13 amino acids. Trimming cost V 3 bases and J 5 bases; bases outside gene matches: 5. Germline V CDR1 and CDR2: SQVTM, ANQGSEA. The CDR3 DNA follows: TGCAGCGTTGACAGGGGGCTTGGGGAGACCCAGTACTTC. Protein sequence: CSVDRGLGETQYF. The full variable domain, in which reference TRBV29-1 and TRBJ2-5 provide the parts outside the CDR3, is SAVISQKPSRDICQRGTSLTIQCQVDSQVTMMFWYRQQPGQSLTLIATANQGSEATYESGFVIDKFPISRPNLTFSTLTVSNMSPEDSSIYLCSVDRGLGETQYFGPGTRLLVL.

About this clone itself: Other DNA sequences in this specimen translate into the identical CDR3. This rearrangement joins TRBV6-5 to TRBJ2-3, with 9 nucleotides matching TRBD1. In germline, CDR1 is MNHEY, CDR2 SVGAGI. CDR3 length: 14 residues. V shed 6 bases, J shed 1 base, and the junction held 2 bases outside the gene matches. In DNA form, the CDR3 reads TGTGCCAGCAGCCACAGGGGGCGCACAGATACGCAGTATTTT. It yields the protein CASSHRGRTDTQYF.

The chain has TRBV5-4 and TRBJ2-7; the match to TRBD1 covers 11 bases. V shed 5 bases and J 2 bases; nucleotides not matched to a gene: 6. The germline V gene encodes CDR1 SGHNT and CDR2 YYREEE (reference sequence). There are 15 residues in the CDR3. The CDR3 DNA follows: TGTGCCAGCAGTCCCCGGGACAGGGGGGCCTACGAGCAGTACTTC. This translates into CASSPRDRGAYEQYF.

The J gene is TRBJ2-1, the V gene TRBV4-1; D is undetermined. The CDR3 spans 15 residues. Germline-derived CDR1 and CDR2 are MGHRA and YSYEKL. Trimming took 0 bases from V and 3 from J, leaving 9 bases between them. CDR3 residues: CASSQDAGNYNEQFF. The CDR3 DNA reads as TGCGCCAGCAGCCAAGATGCAGGTAACTACAATGAGCAGTTCTTC.

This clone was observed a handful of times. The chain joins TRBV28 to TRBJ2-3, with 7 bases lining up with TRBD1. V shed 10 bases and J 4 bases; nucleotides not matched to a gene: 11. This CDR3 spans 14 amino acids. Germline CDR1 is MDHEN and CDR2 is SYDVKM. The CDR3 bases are TGTGCCACCCGACAGGGATCGGTCCCAGATACGCAGTATTTT. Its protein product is CATRQGSVPDTQYF. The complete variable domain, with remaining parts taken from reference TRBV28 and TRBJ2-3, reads DVKVTQSSRYLVKRTGEKVFLECVQDMDHENMFWYRQDPGLGLRLIYFSYDVKMKEKGDIPEGYSVSREKKERFSLILESASTNQTSMYLCATRQGSVPDTQYFGPGTRLTVL.

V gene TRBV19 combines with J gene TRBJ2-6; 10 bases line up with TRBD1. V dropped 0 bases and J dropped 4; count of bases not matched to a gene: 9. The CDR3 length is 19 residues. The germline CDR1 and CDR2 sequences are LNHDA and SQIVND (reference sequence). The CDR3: CASSIDRGTGVPGANVLTF. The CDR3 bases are TGTGCCAGTAGTATAGATCGAGGGACAGGGGTCCCCGGGGCCAACGTCCTGACTTTC.

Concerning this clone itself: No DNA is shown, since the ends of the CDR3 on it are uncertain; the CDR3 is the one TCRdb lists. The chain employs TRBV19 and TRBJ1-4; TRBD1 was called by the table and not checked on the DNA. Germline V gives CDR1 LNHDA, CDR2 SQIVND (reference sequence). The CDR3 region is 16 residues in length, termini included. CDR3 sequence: CASSILATGVREKLFF.

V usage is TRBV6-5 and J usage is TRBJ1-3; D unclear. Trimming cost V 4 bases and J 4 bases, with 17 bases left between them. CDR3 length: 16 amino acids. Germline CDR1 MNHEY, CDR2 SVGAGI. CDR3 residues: CASSWGRVEEGNTIYF. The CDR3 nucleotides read TGTGCCAGCAGTTGGGGTAGGGTGGAGGAAGGAAACACCATATATTTT.

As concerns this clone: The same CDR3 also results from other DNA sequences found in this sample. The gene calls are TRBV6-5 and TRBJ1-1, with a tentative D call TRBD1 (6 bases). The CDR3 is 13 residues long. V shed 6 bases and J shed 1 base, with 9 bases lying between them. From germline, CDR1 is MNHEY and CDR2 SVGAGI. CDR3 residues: CASRTGQNTEAFF. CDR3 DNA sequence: TGTGCCAGCAGAACGGGACAGAACACTGAAGCTTTCTTT.

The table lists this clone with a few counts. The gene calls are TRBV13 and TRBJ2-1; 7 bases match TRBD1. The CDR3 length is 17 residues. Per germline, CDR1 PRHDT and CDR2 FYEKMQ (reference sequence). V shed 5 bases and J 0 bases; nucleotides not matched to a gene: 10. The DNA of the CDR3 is TGTGCCAGCAGCCCTCCTCAGACAGGGCACTCCTACAATGAGCAGTTCTTC. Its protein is CASSPPQTGHSYNEQFF.

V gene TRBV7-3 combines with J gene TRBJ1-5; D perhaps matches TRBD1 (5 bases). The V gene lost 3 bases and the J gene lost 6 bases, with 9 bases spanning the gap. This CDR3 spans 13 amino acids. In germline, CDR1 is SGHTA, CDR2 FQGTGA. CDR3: CASSFDRSQPQHF. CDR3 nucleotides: TGTGCCAGCAGCTTCGACAGAAGTCAGCCCCAGCATTTT.

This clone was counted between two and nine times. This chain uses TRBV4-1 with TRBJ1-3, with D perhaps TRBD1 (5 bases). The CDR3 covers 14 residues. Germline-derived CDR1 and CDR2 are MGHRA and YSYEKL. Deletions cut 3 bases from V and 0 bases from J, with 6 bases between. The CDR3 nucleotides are TGCGCCAGCAGCCAGGGGCACTCTGGAAACACCATATATTTT. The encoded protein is CASSQGHSGNTIYF.